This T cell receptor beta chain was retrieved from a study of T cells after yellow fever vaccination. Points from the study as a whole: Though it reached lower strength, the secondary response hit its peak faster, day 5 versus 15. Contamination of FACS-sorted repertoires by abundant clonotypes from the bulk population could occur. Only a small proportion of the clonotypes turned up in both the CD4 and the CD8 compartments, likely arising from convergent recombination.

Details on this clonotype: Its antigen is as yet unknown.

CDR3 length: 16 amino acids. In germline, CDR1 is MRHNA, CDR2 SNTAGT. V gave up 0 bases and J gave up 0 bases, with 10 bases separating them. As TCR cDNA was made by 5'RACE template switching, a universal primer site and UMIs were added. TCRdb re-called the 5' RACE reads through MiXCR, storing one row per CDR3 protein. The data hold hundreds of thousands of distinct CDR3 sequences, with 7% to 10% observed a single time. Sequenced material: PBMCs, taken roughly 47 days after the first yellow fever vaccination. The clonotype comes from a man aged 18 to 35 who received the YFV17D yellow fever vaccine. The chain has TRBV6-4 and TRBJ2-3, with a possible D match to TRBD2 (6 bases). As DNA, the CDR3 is TGTGCCAGCAGTGACTCCACGGGGACTAGCACAGATACGCAGTATTTT. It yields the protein CASSDSTGTSTDTQYF.